These 30 T cell receptor beta chains share one sample of origin, sequenced in a study of tumor and adjacent non-tumor tissue in lung cancer. The template was RNA from unsorted bulk tissue. The normal lung tissue was taken more than 3 cm from the tumor edge. A modified ARM-PCR protocol with three rounds of nested PCR amplified TCRbeta. TCRdb re-called the multiplex PCR reads with MiXCR, one entry per CDR3 protein. The sample lists 100,000 or so distinct CDR3 sequences; roughly 78% were seen once. The source material was distant non-tumor lung tissue. The source is a man between 60 and 70 years old with small cell lung cancer.

This clonotype was found a few times. The chain joins TRBV28 to TRBJ2-1; D remains unclear. The germline V and J ends were trimmed by 7 bases and 5 bases, with 15 bases remaining between them. This CDR3 has 14 residues. Germline CDR1 MDHEN, CDR2 SYDVKM. CDR3 loop: CASTRTATHNEQFF. The CDR3 DNA is TGTGCCAGCACCCGGACGGCGACCCACAATGAGCAGTTCTTC. The variable domain in full, completed from reference TRBV28 and TRBJ2-1, reads DVKVTQSSRYLVKRTGEKVFLECVQDMDHENMFWYRQDPGLGLRLIYFSYDVKMKEKGDIPEGYSVSREKKERFSLILESASTNQTSMYLCASTRTATHNEQFFGPGTRLTVL.

This chain links TRBV5-4 with TRBJ2-6, with a possible D match to TRBD2 (6 bases). This CDR3 is 15 amino acids long. Germline V lookup: CDR1 SGHNT, CDR2 YYREEE (reference sequence). The CDR3 loop is CTSSRSASGANVLTF. In nucleotides, the CDR3 is TGTACTAGCAGTCGGTCAGCCTCTGGGGCCAACGTCCTGACTTTC.

The chain links TRBV6-2 or TRBV6-3 to TRBJ2-2; D is unclear. V was pared by 2 bases and J by 4 bases, with 23 bases between. Per germline, CDR1 MNHEY and CDR2 SVGEGT. There are 19 residues in the CDR3. In DNA form, the CDR3 reads TGTGCCAGCAGTTACCCCTACCCCCGGGTAGCAGGCAGCACCGGGGAGCTGTTTTTT. Encoded protein: CASSYPYPRVAGSTGELFF.

Worth noting for this clonotype: One base away lies a much larger clone, so this may be a sequencing read error. The V and J genes are TRBV11-2 and TRBJ2-3; possible D gene TRBD1, 6 bases. The CDR3 contains 13 residues. Germline loops: CDR1 SGHAT, CDR2 FQNNGV. This CDR3 reads CASSLDRGDMQYF. In nucleotides, the CDR3 is TGTGCCAGCAGCTTAGACAGGGGAGATATGCAGTATTTT.

Points on this clonotype: Mismatch with germline at one junction end may stem from a read error. The V call is TRBV7-9, the J call TRBJ1-1, with 7 bases fitting TRBD1. There are 13 residues in the CDR3. Germline CDR1 reads SEHNR; CDR2 reads FQNEAQ (reference sequence). This chain's CDR3 is CASSRDSLAEACF. CDR3 nucleotides: TGTGCCAGCAGTCGGGACAGCCTAGCTGAGGCTTGCTTT.

About this clonotype itself: The junction departs from germline at one end; a sequencing error may be responsible. This rearrangement joins TRBV6-1 to TRBJ1-6; TRBD1 matches at 8 bases. From germline, CDR1 is MNHNS and CDR2 SASEGT. CDR3 length: 15 amino acids. The chain's CDR3 is CANSDRGDYNSPLRF. The CDR3 DNA reads as TGTGCCAACAGTGACAGGGGTGACTATAATTCACCCCTCCGCTTT.

In regard to this clonotype: This may come from a read error, since a much larger clone is one base off. The V gene is TRBV28, the J gene TRBJ2-1; TRBD2 is a possible D gene (7 bases). V gave up 7 bases and J gave up 5 bases, with 15 bases separating them. The germline V gene has CDR1 MDHEN and CDR2 SYDVKM. CDR3 size: 14 residues. This CDR3 reads CASNPGGTNNEQFF. CDR3 DNA sequence: TGTGCCAGCAATCCCGGGGGGACAAACAATGAGCAGTTCTTC.

J is TRBJ2-1 and V is TRBV28; 8 nucleotides match TRBD2. V lost 7 bases and J lost 4; bases outside the gene matches: 12. CDR1 and CDR2 (germline): MDHEN, SYDVKM. This CDR3 spans 16 amino acids. The CDR3 protein is CASNSHAGGSYNEQFF. The CDR3 DNA reads TGTGCCAGCAATTCTCACGCGGGAGGATCATACAATGAGCAGTTCTTC.

V is TRBV6-5 and J is TRBJ2-3; D not certain. V was pared by 6 bases and J by 12 bases, with 13 bases between. CDR3 length equals 11 residues. Looked up from germline, CDR1 is MNHEY and CDR2 is SVGAGI. CDR3 nucleotide sequence: TGTGCCAGCAGCAGTTCGGGTACACAGTATTTT. It is translated as CASSSSGTQYF.

A single count supports this clonotype. One junction end disagrees with the germline gene, perhaps due to a read error. The chain uses TRBV12-3 or TRBV12-4 and TRBJ2-2; no firm D call. The CDR3 consists of 17 residues. The CDR3 DNA is TGTGCCAGCAGTTTATGGCAGATCCATACTATCACCAGGGAGCTGTTTTTT. Translated: CASSLWQIHTITRELFF.

The chain joins TRBV6-5 to TRBJ2-1; D is possibly TRBD1 or TRBD2 (5 bases each). The DNA matches TRBJ2-7 better at its end, which makes the J call doubtful. The CDR3 contains 13 residues. Per the germline V gene, CDR1 is MNHEY and CDR2 is SVGAGI. The CDR3 spells CAIREIPADEQYF. The CDR3 DNA follows: TGTGCCATCAGGGAGATCCCGGCGGATGAGCAGTACTTC.

Worth noting for this clonotype: The CDR3 ends on some other residue instead of the conserved phenylalanine or tryptophan, so this is likely a read error. The chain links TRBV5-6 to TRBJ2-6, with D unresolved. The germline V gene encodes CDR1 SGHDT and CDR2 YYEEEE. Trimming pared 4 bases from V and 2 bases from J, leaving 13 bases between. This CDR3 is 16 amino acids long. In DNA, the CDR3 is TGTGCCAGCAGCCTGGTTGGGTGGACTGGGGCCAACGTCCTGACTATC. This gives the protein CASSLVGWTGANVLTI.

The rearrangement joins TRBV7-2 to TRBJ2-1; maybe TRBD2 (5 bases). V lost 3 bases and J lost 0, with 9 bases in between. The CDR3 is made up of 15 amino acids. Germline CDR1 and CDR2: SGHTA and FQGNSA. CDR3: CTSSFSVSSYNEQFF. DNA for the CDR3: TGTACCAGCAGCTTTAGCGTTAGCTCCTACAATGAGCAGTTCTTC.

Notes on this clonotype: Compared with germline, one end of the junction differs, possibly owing to a read error. The gene calls are TRBV10-3 and TRBJ2-1; no reliable D call. Per germline, CDR1 ENHRY and CDR2 SYGVKD. The CDR3 covers 16 residues. The CDR3 here is CAISDSYSRATNEQFF. The CDR3 bases are TGTGCCATTAGTGATTCATACAGTCGAGCGACCAATGAGCAGTTCTTC.

The chain employs TRBV20-1 and TRBJ2-3, with no clear D. This CDR3 comprises 14 residues. Trimming cost V 1 base and J 1 base, with 9 bases left between them. Germline CDR1 and CDR2: DFQATT and SNEGSKA (reference sequence). As DNA, the CDR3 is TGCAGTGCTAGAGGCATTTGGGGCACAGATACGCAGTATTTT. This sequence encodes CSARGIWGTDTQYF.

The V call is TRBV29-1, the J call TRBJ2-2; 7 nucleotides match TRBD1. Germline lookup yields CDR1 SQVTM and CDR2 ANQGSEA. The CDR3 extends over 16 amino acids. J gave up 8 bases and V 8 bases, and 20 bases lay outside the gene matches. CDR3 DNA sequence: TGCAGCATCCCCAGAAGGGGGCGTCAGGGGACAGGGGAGCTGTTTTTT. Its translation: CSIPRRGRQGTGELFF.

This clonotype was counted ten times or more. This rearrangement joins TRBV6-5 to TRBJ1-6; 7 nucleotides line up with TRBD1. Per the germline V gene, CDR1 is MNHEY and CDR2 is SVGAGI. The length of the CDR3 is 14 residues. V lost 7 bases to trimming and J lost 9 bases; unmatched junction nucleotides: 9. The CDR3 nucleotides read TGTGCCAGCACCCCCGGGACAGCGGCTTCACCCCTCCACTTT. As protein: CASTPGTAASPLHF.

Points on this clonotype: One end of the junction fails to match germline, which may point to a read error. This chain connects TRBV12-3 or TRBV12-4 to TRBJ2-1, with 8 nucleotides matching TRBD2. The CDR3 has 14 residues. CDR3 coding DNA: TGTGTCAGCAGTTTAGGGGGTACAAAGCGGGAGCAGCTCTTC. The encoded protein is CVSSLGGTKREQLF.

On this clonotype itself: This CDR3 fails to terminate in the conserved phenylalanine or tryptophan, so it likely reflects a read error. The chain couples TRBV29-1 to TRBJ2-1; D may match TRBD1 or TRBD2 (5 bases each). The germline gives CDR1 SQVTM, CDR2 ANQGSEA. The length of the CDR3 is 13 residues. The CDR3 DNA reads TGCAACGTTGAAAAAGGTCGGGGCGGGGAGCAGTTCCTC. This codes for CNVEKGRGGEQFL.

Concerning this clonotype: At one of its ends the junction is not consistent with the germline gene, which may arise from a read error. The chain couples TRBV29-1 to TRBJ2-1; 9 bases align to TRBD2. The CDR3 covers 16 residues. Germline CDR1 reads SQVTM; CDR2 reads ANQGSEA. The CDR3 DNA sequence: TGCAGCGTTCAAGTTCAATGGCTAGCGGGATGCAATGAGCAGTTCTTT. It specifies CSVQVQWLAGCNEQFF.

Points on this clonotype: A read error may produce the germline difference seen at one junction end. V is TRBV7-3 and J is TRBJ2-1; 7 bases match TRBD2. CDR1 is SGHTA and CDR2 is FQGTGA in the germline V gene. The CDR3 consists of 15 residues. DNA for the CDR3: TGTCCCAGCAGCTTGAACTCGGGACTAAGCGATGAGCAGTTCTTC. It codes for CPSSLNSGLSDEQFF. Supplemented by reference TRBV7-3 and TRBJ2-1, the full variable domain reads GAGVSQTPSNKVTEKGKYVELRCDPISGHTALYWYRQSLGQGPEFLIYFQGTGAADDSGLPNDRFFAVRPEGSVSTLKIQRTERGDSAVYLCPSSLNSGLSDEQFFGPGTRLTVL.

As concerns this clonotype: A read error is possible here, since a much larger clone lies one base away. The chain recombines TRBV28 with TRBJ1-2; a possible D gene is TRBD1 (5 bases). Looked up from germline, CDR1 is MDHEN and CDR2 is SYDVKM. V lost 2 bases to trimming and J lost 1 base, with 11 bases between them. The CDR3 has 15 amino acids. The CDR3 spells CASSLRRGHNYGYTF. DNA of the CDR3: TGTGCCAGCAGTTTACGTCGGGGCCATAACTATGGCTACACCTTC.

J is TRBJ1-5 and V is TRBV21-1. TRBV21-1 has pseudogene status. The CDR3 extends over 14 amino acids. This chain's CDR3 is CASSKAEWVEPQHF. CDR3 nucleotides: TGTGCCAGCAGCAAAGCTGAATGGGTAGAGCCCCAGCATTTT.

Notes on this clonotype: One end of the junction fails to match germline, which may point to a read error. The chain employs TRBV5-1 and TRBJ2-7; 8 bases fit TRBD1. The CDR3 extends over 16 amino acids. CDR1 SGHRS and CDR2 YFSETQ come from the germline V gene. CDR3 residues: CATSSGWDRRPYEQYF. DNA for the CDR3: TGCGCCACCAGCTCGGGGTGGGACAGGCGTCCCTACGAGCAGTACTTC.

This chain connects TRBV12-3 or TRBV12-4 to TRBJ2-7, with D perhaps TRBD2 (5 bases). V dropped 7 bases and J dropped 1 base, with 17 bases sitting between them. The CDR3 runs to 15 residues. The CDR3 here is CASKEPWTESYEQYV. CDR3 sequence (DNA): TGTGCCAGCAAAGAGCCATGGACTGAATCCTACGAGCAGTACGTC.

This clonotype was picked up many times. This chain joins TRBV4-2 and TRBJ2-3; 12 nucleotides agree with TRBD2. The CDR3 is 18 amino acids. Germline V gene data show CDR1 as LGHNA and CDR2 as YNFKEQ. The J segment lost 2 bases and the V segment lost 0 bases, leaving 6 bases of the junction unmatched. CDR3 sequence reads: CASSQDGLAGSITDTQYF. CDR3 sequence (DNA): TGTGCCAGCAGCCAAGACGGACTAGCGGGATCCATCACAGATACGCAGTATTTT.

Regarding this clonotype: The junction and the germline gene differ at one end; a read error may be behind it. The rearrangement links TRBV11-2 to TRBJ2-1; the D is unclear. CDR1 and CDR2 from the germline V gene are SGHAT and FQNNGV. This CDR3 contains 13 residues. The CDR3 sequence is CASSLEAMGLKIF. The DNA of the CDR3 is TGTGCCAGTAGCTTAGAGGCGATGGGCCTAAAGATATTC.

Remarks on this clonotype: Because it lacks the conserved phenylalanine or tryptophan at the end, this CDR3 is likely a read error. The chain employs TRBV5-5 and TRBJ2-3, with 11 bases lining up with TRBD2. Germline lookup yields CDR1 SGHKS and CDR2 YYEKEE (reference sequence). The length of the CDR3 is 16 residues. CDR3 sequence: CASGLKLAGGRDTQYL. CDR3 DNA sequence: TGCGCCAGCGGCTTGAAATTAGCGGGAGGGAGAGATACGCAGTATTTG.

Comment on this clonotype: Germline is not matched at one junction end, which may reflect a read error. The chain has TRBV4-2 and TRBJ2-6; 8 bases are shared with TRBD1. The CDR3 extends over 17 amino acids. The V gene's germline CDR1 is LGHNA and CDR2 YNFKEQ. This chain's CDR3 is CASSPGQDHSGTNVLSF. CDR3 nucleotide sequence: TGTGCCAGCAGCCCGGGACAGGACCACTCTGGGACCAACGTCCTGTCTTTC.

About this clonotype: A much bigger clone sits one base away, suggesting this may be a read error. This sequence joins TRBV20-1 and TRBJ1-5; no definite D call. The CDR3 has 14 residues. In germline, CDR1 is DFQATT, CDR2 SNEGSKA (reference sequence). Trimming removed 0 bases at V and 1 base at J, with 7 bases between. This chain's CDR3 is CSARDGGSNQPQHF. CDR3 sequence (DNA): TGCAGTGCTAGAGATGGCGGGAGCAATCAGCCCCAGCATTTT.